These 18 T cell receptor beta chains were sequenced from one sample in a study of blood T cells in healthy people across ages. Primers used in a second PCR of about 6 to 12 cycles were a sample-barcoded 5' primer and a J-beta primer mix. TCRdb redid the calling of the 5' RACE reads with MiXCR, one entry per CDR3 protein. The data show about 1.1 million distinct CDR3 sequences, with about two fifths seen just once and around 12% held by the top ten. Sequencing was carried out using blood. The receptors stem from a man between 18 and 29 years old in good health.

The J gene is TRBJ1-6, the V gene TRBV6-1; the match to TRBD1 covers 8 bases. V trimming: 6 bases; J trimming: 4 bases; junction bases outside the gene matches: 14. This CDR3 region has 18 residues. CDR1 is MNHNS, CDR2 SASEGT, per germline. The CDR3 nucleotides read TGTGCCAGCAGCTCATCTGGACAGGGCTCCCATTATAATTCACCCCTCCACTTT. Residues: CASSSSGQGSHYNSPLHF.

This rearrangement joins TRBV9 to TRBJ2-2; D gene unclear. The CDR3 totals 15 residues. The germline V gene has CDR1 SGDLS and CDR2 YYNGEE. V was clipped by 4 bases and J by 1 base, with 11 bases between them. CDR3 in amino acids: CASSPPSENTGELFF. As DNA, the CDR3 is TGTGCCAGCAGCCCACCCAGTGAGAACACCGGGGAGCTGTTTTTT.

This clonotype was picked up a small number of times. The V and J genes are TRBV20-1 and TRBJ2-1; TRBD1 aligns across 11 bases. Germline V gene lookup returns CDR1 DFQATT and CDR2 SNEGSKA (reference sequence). The junction had 4 bases not matched to a gene; V was cut back by 2 bases and J by 4 bases. This CDR3 contains 15 residues. The CDR3 region has the DNA TGCAGTGCTAGAAAGGGGACAGGGGGTTACAATGAGCAGTTCTTC. Translating gives CSARKGTGGYNEQFF.

The genes are TRBV28 and TRBJ1-1; D gene ambiguous. Germline assignment: CDR1 MDHEN and CDR2 SYDVKM. The CDR3 runs to 14 residues. V lost 2 bases and J 7 bases, leaving 14 bases between the germline ends. The CDR3, as DNA: TGTGCCAGCAGTTTACCGGGCCCCGTCAGTGAAGCTTTCTTT. As protein: CASSLPGPVSEAFF.

The chain recombines TRBV6-5 with TRBJ2-3, with D possibly matching TRBD1 (6 bases). This CDR3 comprises 15 residues. Germline V gene data show CDR1 as MNHEY and CDR2 as SVGAGI. The V end lost 4 bases, the J end lost 4 bases, and 15 bases lay between the germline ends. CDR3 nucleotides: TGTGCCAGCAGTTGGGAGAAGGGGGTGTCAGATACGCAGTATTTT. This codes for CASSWEKGVSDTQYF.

This rearrangement joins TRBV3-1 to TRBJ2-1; a possible D gene is TRBD2 (6 bases). From germline, CDR1 is LGHDT and CDR2 YNNKEL (reference sequence). The CDR3 runs 12 residues. V gave up 8 bases and J gave up 7 bases, with 12 bases separating them. As DNA, the CDR3 is TGTGCCAGCCGAATAGGAGGGAATGAGCAGTTCTTC. This gives the protein CASRIGGNEQFF.

In this sample, this clonotype turned up a few times. The chain uses TRBV5-6 and TRBJ2-7; 8 positions match TRBD1. V was clipped by 0 bases and J by 6 bases; unmatched bases: 14. Germline CDR1 and CDR2: SGHDT and YYEEEE. The CDR3 runs 17 residues. The CDR3, as DNA: TGTGCCAGCAGCTTGGACTTATCAGGGGACAGGTGGGGCGAGCAGTACTTC. Residues: CASSLDLSGDRWGEQYF.

The sample holds a few counts of this clonotype. The gene calls are TRBV13 and TRBJ1-4; 10 bases match TRBD1. CDR3 size: 16 residues. V gave up 4 bases and J gave up 6 bases; unmatched junction bases: 8. CDR1 and CDR2 (germline): PRHDT, FYEKMQ (reference sequence). CDR3 DNA sequence: TGTGCCAGCAGCTCGTTCGAGGGGACAGGGGATGAAAAACTGTTTTTT. Its translation: CASSSFEGTGDEKLFF.

The chain couples TRBV12-3 or TRBV12-4 to TRBJ2-2; tentative D call: TRBD2 (6 bases). This CDR3 region has 17 residues. V was cut by 6 bases and J by 5 bases, with 22 bases left in between. CDR3 region: CASSPAGREVETGELFF. CDR3 nucleotide sequence: TGTGCCAGCAGCCCCGCGGGCAGGGAGGTTGAAACCGGGGAGCTGTTTTTT.

This clonotype was seen repeatedly, ten times or more. The chain recombines TRBV9 with TRBJ2-3; D not resolved. Per germline, CDR1 SGDLS and CDR2 YYNGEE. The CDR3 totals 12 residues. Trimming took 0 bases from V and 4 from J, leaving 3 bases between them. The CDR3 region has the DNA TGTGCCAGCAGCGTAGAGTCAGATACGCAGTATTTT. Translated: CASSVESDTQYF.

This chain connects TRBV6-5 to TRBJ2-3; tentatively, D is TRBD2 (7 bases). Germline V gives CDR1 MNHEY, CDR2 SVGAGI. Trimming stripped 6 bases from V and 4 bases from J, with 20 bases between. The CDR3 extends over 16 amino acids. The CDR3 nucleotides read TGTGCCAGCAGAGCCCTTAGGGGGGGCGGCGCAGATACGCAGTATTTT. This encodes CASRALRGGGADTQYF.

This sequence joins TRBV20-1 and TRBJ2-4; 10 positions match TRBD2. The DNA end favors TRBJ2-5, so the J call may be wrong. The CDR3 is 17 amino acids. Germline CDR1 is DFQATT and CDR2 is SNEGSKA (reference sequence). CDR3 sequence (DNA): TGCAGTGCCCCCGACTGGGATAGCGGGGGGCGGGAAGAGACCCAGTACTTC. Amino acids: CSAPDWDSGGREETQYF.

V usage is TRBV29-1 and J usage is TRBJ2-5; D is ambiguous. CDR1 and CDR2 from the germline V gene are SQVTM and ANQGSEA. There are 9 residues in the CDR3. V lost 4 bases and J lost 11, with 8 bases in between. The CDR3 bases are TGCAGCGTTGGACATGAGCAGTACTTC. Its translation: CSVGHEQYF.

This clonotype has only a few counts. The chain couples TRBV4-3 to TRBJ2-3; 9 bases line up with TRBD2. This CDR3 is built from 18 residues. The ends lost 3 bases at V and 3 bases at J; junction bases unmatched: 13. Germline V gene lookup returns CDR1 LGHNA and CDR2 YSLEER. This chain's CDR3 is CASSHTSKTSGLTDTQYF. CDR3 sequence (DNA): TGCGCCAGCAGCCACACTAGTAAGACTAGCGGACTTACAGATACGCAGTATTTT.

The chain is built from TRBV7-3 and TRBJ1-1, with 9 positions matching TRBD1. The CDR3 spans 15 residues. The V and J ends lost 8 bases and 1 base, in that order; junction bases with no gene match: 8. Per germline, CDR1 SGHTA and CDR2 FQGTGA. CDR3 protein: CASGKTGGANTEAFF. For the CDR3, the DNA is TGTGCCAGCGGAAAAACAGGGGGCGCGAACACTGAAGCTTTCTTT. Using reference TRBV7-3 and TRBJ1-1 for the parts outside the CDR3, the full variable domain is GAGVSQTPSNKVTEKGKYVELRCDPISGHTALYWYRQSLGQGPEFLIYFQGTGAADDSGLPNDRFFAVRPEGSVSTLKIQRTERGDSAVYLCASGKTGGANTEAFFGQGTRLTVV.

About this clonotype: A much bigger clone sits one base away, suggesting this may be a read error. The V and J genes are TRBV29-1 and TRBJ2-1, with no clear D. Trimming took 4 bases from V and 13 from J, leaving 14 bases between them. The CDR3 spans 11 residues. The germline V gene encodes CDR1 SQVTM and CDR2 ANQGSEA. The CDR3 coding sequence is TGCAGCGTTGTAGAGGCAGAGACCCAGTTCTTC. It codes for CSVVEAETQFF.

The CDR3 sequence is CASSVGQGATGELFF. CDR3 coding DNA: TGTGCCAGCAGCGTAGGGCAGGGTGCCACCGGGGAGCTGTTTTTT. The chain is built from TRBV9 and TRBJ2-2, with a possible D match to TRBD1 (5 bases). Germline CDR1 and CDR2: SGDLS and YYNGEE. V shed 0 bases and J shed 4 bases, with 10 bases lying between them. The CDR3 extends over 15 amino acids.

The J gene is TRBJ2-5, the V gene TRBV20-1; 7 bases fit TRBD1. V lost 5 bases, J lost 2 bases, and 5 bases stayed unmatched. This CDR3 has 13 amino acids. Germline CDR1 is DFQATT and CDR2 is SNEGSKA (reference sequence). The DNA of the CDR3 is TGCAGTGCTTCCTGGACAGGACAAGAGACCCAGTACTTC. Translation: CSASWTGQETQYF.